This TCR beta chain was documented in a study of blood T cells in healthy people across ages. This CDR3 is built from 13 residues. In germline, CDR1 is SEHNR, CDR2 FQNEAQ (reference sequence). V gave up 8 bases and J gave up 4 bases, with 13 bases separating them. Turning to this clonotype: Its specificity is unknown.

Study conclusions and caveats: Among T cells, TCR beta diversity per million cells dropped roughly linearly as age rose.

Combining a sample-barcoded 5' primer with a J-beta primer mix, a second PCR ran for roughly 7 to 11 cycles. One entry per CDR3 protein, called by TCRdb with MiXCR from the 5' RACE reads. Of around 1.1 million distinct CDR3 sequences detected, 35% to 40% appear once; the ten largest clones hold about an eighth. This chain links TRBV7-9 with TRBJ2-3; no firm D call. The receptor was derived from a man aged 18 to 35 in good health. Sequenced material: blood. CDR3 coding DNA: TGTGCCAGCCTGAAAGGGTCTGCAGATACGCAGTATTTT. Its protein is CASLKGSADTQYF.